Detailed here is one T cell receptor beta chain. Its antigen is unidentified. The sample belongs to a study of T cells in Graves' hyperthyroidism and ophthalmopathy. What was amplified from RNA transcripts were TCR beta CDR3 regions. HTBI primers drove first-round RT-PCR of the TCR CDR3. TCRdb used MiXCR to reprocess the multiplex PCR reads, holding one entry per CDR3 protein. The table shows fewer than 600,000 distinct CDR3 sequences, with around 15% occurring only once. CDR3 length: 15 residues. Germline CDR1 and CDR2: LNHDA and SQIVND (reference sequence). The V and J ends lost 0 bases and 0 bases respectively, with 6 bases between them. General study findings and limits: Ophthalmopathy got predicted by the model a median approximately 6.3 months before its onset.

This TCR was sampled from a woman aged 40 to 55 with Graves' hyperthyroidism. Material for sequencing was blood. V usage is TRBV19 and J usage is TRBJ2-4, with D perhaps TRBD2 (5 bases). The CDR3 DNA reads TGTGCCAGTAGTATAGAGAGGGTAGCCAAAAACATTCAGTACTTC. Its translation is CASSIERVAKNIQYF. Combining the CDR3 with reference TRBV19 and TRBJ2-4 gives the whole variable domain DGGITQSPKYLFRKEGQNVTLSCEQNLNHDAMYWYRQDPGQGLRLIYYSQIVNDFQKGDIAEGYSVSREKKESFPLTVTSAQKNPTAFYLCASSIERVAKNIQYFGAGTRLSVL.